This entry lists 6 T cell receptor beta chains sequenced from one sample in a study of Ad26.COV2.S vaccination and SARS-CoV-2 variants. TCRdb keeps only in-frame clones here, not all; method: immunoSEQ multiplex PCR. The sample has about 480,000 clones, 70% to 90% seen once; the top ten hold about 13%. The treatment here: over 15 received Ad26.COV2.S at low or high dose, single or two shots; 5 received placebo; per-sample allocation not given. Day 63 after the first vaccine or placebo injection was the time point for sampling. The starting material was peripheral blood, obtained in a trial of Ad26.COV2.S vaccine versus placebo. The receptor source for this set is a person between 18 and 65 years old who received the Ad26.COV2.S COVID-19 vaccine or a placebo.

V and J are TRBV30 and TRBJ2-1; no clear D. The CDR3 covers 13 residues. Germline V CDR1 and CDR2: GTSNPN, SVGIG (reference sequence). V was pared by 2 bases and J by 2 bases, with 7 bases between. The CDR3 region has the DNA TGTGCCTGGAGTCTAGGGACCTACAATGAGCAGTTCTTC. It is translated as CAWSLGTYNEQFF.

This clone turned up a few times. V is TRBV3-1 (or the pseudogene TRBV3-2) and J is TRBJ1-6, with D maybe TRBD1 (5 bases). V was cut by 3 bases and J by 8 bases, with 17 bases left in between. The germline V gene encodes CDR1 LGHDT and CDR2 YNNKEL (reference sequence). There are 16 residues in the CDR3. The DNA of the CDR3 is TGTGCCAGCAGCCACCGTGCAGGGTTTGTAGATTCACCCCTCCACTTT. Translation gives CASSHRAGFVDSPLHF.

The V call is TRBV6-5, the J call TRBJ1-5, with 7 bases that match TRBD1. This CDR3 has 14 residues. V shed 6 bases and J 5 bases; nucleotides not matched to a gene: 7. Germline V gives CDR1 MNHEY, CDR2 SVGAGI. The CDR3 bases are TGTGCCAGCAGCCAAGACAGGGCTCATCAGCCCCAGCATTTT. It codes for CASSQDRAHQPQHF.

This clone came up a few times. The same CDR3 also results from other DNA sequences found in this sample. This chain connects TRBV7-9 to TRBJ2-4; D possibly corresponds to TRBD2 (6 bases). This CDR3 region has 15 residues. The germline CDR1 and CDR2 sequences are SEHNR and FQNEAQ (reference sequence). The V gene lost 5 bases and the J gene lost 0 bases, with 11 bases spanning the gap. DNA of the CDR3: TGTGCCAGCAGCCCTCGGGAGCTAGCCAAAAACATTCAGTACTTC. It encodes CASSPRELAKNIQYF. Combining the CDR3 with reference TRBV7-9 and TRBJ2-4 gives the whole variable domain DTGVSQNPRHKITKRGQNVTFRCDPISEHNRLYWYRQTLGQGPEFLTYFQNEAQLEKSRLLSDRFSAERPKGSFSTLEIQRTEQGDSAMYLCASSPRELAKNIQYFGAGTRLSVL.

This clone was observed a single time. The chain employs TRBV5-1 and TRBJ2-1, with 10 bases that match TRBD2. V was clipped by 1 base and J by 8 bases; unmatched bases: 9. The CDR3 loop spans 16 amino acids. CDR1 SGHRS and CDR2 YFSETQ come from the germline V gene. The CDR3 loop is CASSLLSGRAGDEQFF. In nucleotides, the CDR3 is TGCGCCAGCAGCTTGTTGAGCGGGAGGGCCGGGGATGAGCAGTTCTTC.

The genes are TRBV30 and TRBJ2-2; no clear D. This CDR3 is built from 17 residues. V gave up 0 bases and J gave up 6 bases, with 20 bases separating them. Germline CDR1 GTSNPN, CDR2 SVGIG (reference sequence). This chain's CDR3 is CAWSVFASALFAGELFF. DNA of the CDR3: TGTGCCTGGAGTGTATTCGCCTCCGCTTTGTTCGCCGGGGAGCTGTTTTTT.